This T cell receptor beta chain was sequenced during a study of shared clonotypes between healthy human individuals. Study-wide results and limits: Non-shared clonotypes showed lower generation probabilities than clonotypes common to all four donors.

Between the trimmed V and J ends, which lost 3 bases and 4 bases, there was a span of 10 bases. Germline values: CDR1 ENHRY, CDR2 SYGVKD. The CDR3 length is 15 residues. With regard to this clone: Its antigen is unknown.

Some clones are missing from TCRdb's copy, which holds only in-frame ones; the method was immunoSEQ multiplex PCR. The table includes about 980,000 clones, around 80% detected once. Sequenced sample: memory CD4+ T cells sorted from blood. Subset described: CD45RA-negative fraction. The receptor's source is a man younger than 35 in good health. This sequence joins TRBV10-3 and TRBJ1-6; D unresolved. The CDR3 nucleotides read TGTGCCATCAGTGAAAGGATAGGGTATAATTCACCCCTCCACTTT. It is translated as CAISERIGYNSPLHF.